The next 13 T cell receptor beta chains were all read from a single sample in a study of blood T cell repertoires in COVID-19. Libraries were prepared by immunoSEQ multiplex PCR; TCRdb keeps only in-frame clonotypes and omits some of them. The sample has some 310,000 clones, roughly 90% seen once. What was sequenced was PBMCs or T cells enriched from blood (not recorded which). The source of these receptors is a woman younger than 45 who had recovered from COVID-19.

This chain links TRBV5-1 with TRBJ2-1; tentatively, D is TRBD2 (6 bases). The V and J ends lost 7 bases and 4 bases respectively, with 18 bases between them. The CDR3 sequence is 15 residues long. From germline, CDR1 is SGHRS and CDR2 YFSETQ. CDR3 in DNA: TGCGCCAGCCGACCAGCGGGCCTCCGATACAATGAGCAGTTCTTC. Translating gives CASRPAGLRYNEQFF.

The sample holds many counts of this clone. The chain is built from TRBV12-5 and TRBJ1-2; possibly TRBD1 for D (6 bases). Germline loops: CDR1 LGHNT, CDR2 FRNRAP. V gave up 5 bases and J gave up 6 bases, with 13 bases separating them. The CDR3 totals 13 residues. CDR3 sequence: CASGTGFSNGYTF. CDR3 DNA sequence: TGTGCTAGTGGTACAGGGTTCTCGAATGGCTACACCTTC.

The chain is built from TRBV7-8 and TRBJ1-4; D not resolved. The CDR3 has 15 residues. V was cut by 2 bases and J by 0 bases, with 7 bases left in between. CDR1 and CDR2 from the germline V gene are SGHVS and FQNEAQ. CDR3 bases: TGTGCCAGCAGCTTATACGGTGCAACTAATGAAAAACTGTTTTTT. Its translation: CASSLYGATNEKLFF.

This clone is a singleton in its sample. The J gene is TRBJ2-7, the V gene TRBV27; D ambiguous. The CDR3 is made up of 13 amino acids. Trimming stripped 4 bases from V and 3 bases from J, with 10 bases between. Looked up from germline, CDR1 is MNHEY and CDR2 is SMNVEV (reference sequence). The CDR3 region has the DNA TGTGCCAGCAGTTGGTCCGTAGACTACGAGCAGTACTTC. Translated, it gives CASSWSVDYEQYF.

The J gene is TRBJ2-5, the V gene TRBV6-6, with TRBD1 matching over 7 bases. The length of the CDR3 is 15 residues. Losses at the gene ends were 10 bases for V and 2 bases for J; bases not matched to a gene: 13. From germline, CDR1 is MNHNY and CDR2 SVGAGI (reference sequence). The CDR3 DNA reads TGTGCCACGGCGACTATTACAGGGGAGCAAGAGACCCAGTACTTC. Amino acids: CATATITGEQETQYF.

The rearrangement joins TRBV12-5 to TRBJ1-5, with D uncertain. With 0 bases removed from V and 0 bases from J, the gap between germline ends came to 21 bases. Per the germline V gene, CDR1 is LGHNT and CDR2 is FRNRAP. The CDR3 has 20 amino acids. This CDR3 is CASGLVARWAETHSNQPQHF. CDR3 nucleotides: TGTGCTAGTGGTTTGGTAGCACGCTGGGCAGAGACCCATAGCAATCAGCCCCAGCATTTT. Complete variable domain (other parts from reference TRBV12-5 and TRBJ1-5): DARVTQTPRHKVTEMGQEVTMRCQPILGHNTVFWYRQTMMQGLELLAYFRNRAPLDDSGMPKDRFSAEMPDATLATLKIQPSEPRDSAVYFCASGLVARWAETHSNQPQHFGDGTRLSIL.

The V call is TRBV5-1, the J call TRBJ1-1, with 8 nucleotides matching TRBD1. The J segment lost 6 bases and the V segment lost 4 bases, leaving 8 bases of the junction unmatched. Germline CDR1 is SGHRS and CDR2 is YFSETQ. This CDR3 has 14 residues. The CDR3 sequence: CASSRNGQGAEAFF. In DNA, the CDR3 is TGCGCCAGCAGCCGTAACGGACAGGGCGCTGAAGCTTTCTTT. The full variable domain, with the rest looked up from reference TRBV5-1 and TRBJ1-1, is KAGVTQTPRYLIKTRGQQVTLSCSPISGHRSVSWYQQTPGQGLQFLFEYFSETQRNKGNFPGRFSGRQFSNSRSEMNVSTLELGDSALYLCASSRNGQGAEAFFGQGTRLTVV.

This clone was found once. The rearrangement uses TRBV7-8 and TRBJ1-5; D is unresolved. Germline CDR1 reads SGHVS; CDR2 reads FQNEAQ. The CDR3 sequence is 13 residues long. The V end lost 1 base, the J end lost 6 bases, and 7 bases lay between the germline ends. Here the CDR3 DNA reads TGTGCCAGCAGCTTAGTGGAGGCTCAGCCCCAGCATTTT. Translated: CASSLVEAQPQHF.

CDR3 bases: TGTGCCAGCTCACCTTTCGAACAAACCTACGAGCAGTACTTC. Amino acid sequence: CASSPFEQTYEQYF. This chain joins TRBV18 and TRBJ2-7; the D is unclear. V was pared by 3 bases and J by 2 bases, with 11 bases between. The CDR3 runs to 14 residues. The germline V gene encodes CDR1 KGHSH and CDR2 LQKENI.

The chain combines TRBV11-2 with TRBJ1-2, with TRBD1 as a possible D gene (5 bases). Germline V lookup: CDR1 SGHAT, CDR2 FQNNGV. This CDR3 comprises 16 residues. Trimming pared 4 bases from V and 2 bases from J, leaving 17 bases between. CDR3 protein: CASSSNRDFRNYGYTF. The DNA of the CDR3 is TGTGCCAGCAGCTCGAACCGGGACTTCCGAAACTATGGCTACACCTTC.

CDR3 nucleotides: TGTGCCAGCAGTTTATGGGACGGGACAGGGGGTTTCGGTACGCAGTATTTT. Amino acid sequence: CASSLWDGTGGFGTQYF. The V and J genes are TRBV28 and TRBJ2-3, with 11 nucleotides matching TRBD1. CDR3 length: 17 amino acids. J gave up 8 bases and V 0 bases, and 10 bases lay outside the gene matches. Germline V lookup: CDR1 MDHEN, CDR2 SYDVKM.

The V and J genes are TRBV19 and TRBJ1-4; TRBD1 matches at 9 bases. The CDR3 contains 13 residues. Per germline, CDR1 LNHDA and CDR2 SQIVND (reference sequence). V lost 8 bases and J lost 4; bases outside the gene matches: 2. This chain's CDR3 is CASEGQGNEKLFF. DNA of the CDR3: TGTGCCAGTGAGGGACAGGGTAATGAAAAACTGTTTTTT.

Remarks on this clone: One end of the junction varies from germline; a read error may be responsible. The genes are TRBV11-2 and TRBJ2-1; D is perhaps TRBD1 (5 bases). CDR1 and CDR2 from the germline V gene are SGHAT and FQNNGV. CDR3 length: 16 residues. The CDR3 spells CASSLDRFRGYNEQFF. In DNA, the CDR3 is TGTGCCAGCAGCCTAGACCGGTTTAGGGGCTACAATGAGCAGTTCTTC. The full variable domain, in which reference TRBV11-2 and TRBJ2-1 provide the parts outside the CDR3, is EAGVAQSPRYKIIEKRQSVAFWCNPISGHATLYWYQQILGQGPKLLIQFQNNGVVDDSQLPKDRFSAERLKGVDSTLKIQPAKLEDSAVYLCASSLDRFRGYNEQFFGPGTRLTVL.